These 22 T cell receptor beta chains share one sample of origin, sequenced in a study of blood T cells in healthy people across ages. For the second PCR, which ran for about 6 to 11 cycles, a sample-barcoded 5' primer and a J-beta primer mix were used. TCRdb used MiXCR to reprocess the 5' RACE reads, holding one entry per CDR3 protein. The sample has hundreds of thousands of distinct CDR3 sequences, over 45% seen once; the top ten hold 22%. The sequenced sample was blood. These receptors were collected from a man aged 25-45 years in good health.

This clonotype occurred a few times. This chain uses TRBV27 with TRBJ2-7; 9 nucleotides align to TRBD1. The CDR3 totals 15 residues. In germline, CDR1 is MNHEY, CDR2 SMNVEV (reference sequence). Trimming took 5 bases from V and 2 from J; bases not matched to a gene: 7. The DNA of the CDR3 is TGTGCCAGCAGTCTCCCGGGACAGGGCCCCTACGAGCAGTACTTC. Amino acid sequence: CASSLPGQGPYEQYF.

The genes are TRBV10-2 and TRBJ1-5; D is undetermined. This CDR3 has 15 amino acids. CDR1 WSHSY and CDR2 SAAADI come from the germline V gene. The V end lost 7 bases, the J end lost 1 base, and 14 bases lay between the germline ends. CDR3 sequence reads: CASKAGSYSNQPQHF. CDR3 coding DNA: TGCGCCAGCAAAGCCGGGAGTTACAGCAATCAGCCCCAGCATTTT.

The CDR3, as DNA: TGCAGTGCTCCCGCGGAGAGCTCCTACGAGCAGTACTTC. It specifies CSAPAESSYEQYF. V usage is TRBV20-1 and J usage is TRBJ2-7; D gene uncertain. Germline V CDR1 and CDR2: DFQATT, SNEGSKA (reference sequence). Trimming shortened V by 5 bases and J by 0 bases, and 11 bases separated the two germline ends. The CDR3 extends over 13 amino acids.

This clonotype was seen only a few times. The rearrangement joins TRBV14 to TRBJ2-4, with unresolved D. The J call could be wrong; TRBJ2-7 is a better fit for the DNA end. The germline CDR1 and CDR2 sequences are SGHDN and FVKESK. The CDR3 length is 13 residues. The CDR3 coding sequence is TGTGCCAGCAGCCAAGAAACTATCTACGAGCAGTACTTC. It yields the protein CASSQETIYEQYF.

This clonotype was detected once. The chain recombines TRBV20-1 with TRBJ2-7; D is possibly TRBD2 (5 bases). There are 16 residues in the CDR3. Trimming took off 6 bases at V and 6 bases at J, with 27 bases between the two ends. The germline V gene has CDR1 DFQATT and CDR2 SNEGSKA (reference sequence). The CDR3 DNA is TGCAGTGCCAACAGACGACAAGGATCTTGGGGAGCCGAGCAGTACTTC. It encodes CSANRRQGSWGAEQYF.

This chain joins TRBV24-1 and TRBJ2-1; either TRBD1 or TRBD2 may fit D (6 bases each). CDR1 is KGHDR, CDR2 SFDVKD, per germline. The CDR3 sequence is 16 residues long. V lost 3 bases to trimming and J lost 3 bases, with 14 bases between them. The CDR3 loop reads CATSDLGGGGYNEQFF. CDR3 in DNA: TGTGCCACCAGTGATCTAGGGGGAGGCGGCTACAATGAGCAGTTCTTC.

This sequence joins TRBV4-3 and TRBJ2-4; D is possibly TRBD2 (6 bases). CDR3 length equals 14 residues. The ends were cut back, 0 bases at V and 7 bases at J, with 10 bases in the middle. From germline, CDR1 is LGHNA and CDR2 YSLEER. CDR3 in amino acids: CASSQETSSNIQYF. In DNA form, the CDR3 reads TGCGCCAGCAGCCAAGAAACTAGCTCGAACATTCAGTACTTC.

The chain uses TRBV6-2 or TRBV6-3 and TRBJ2-5; 11 bases agree with TRBD2. The end of the DNA is better explained by TRBJ2-7, so the J call may be wrong. The length of the CDR3 is 13 residues. Germline assignment: CDR1 MNHEY and CDR2 SVGEGT. The CDR3 loop reads CASRGLAEYEQYF. The CDR3 DNA reads TGTGCCAGCAGGGGACTAGCGGAGTACGAGCAGTACTTC.

A remark on this clonotype: The germline gene is not matched at one end of the junction; a read error may be the cause. The DNA for the CDR3 is TGTGCCAGCGGCGTAGATATGGAGGGTTCTTATGGCTACACCTTC. Translation gives CASGVDMEGSYGYTF. The V call is TRBV9, the J call TRBJ1-2; D is unclear. This CDR3 has 15 amino acids. Looked up from germline, CDR1 is SGDLS and CDR2 is YYNGEE.

The chain uses TRBV29-1 and TRBJ2-7; tentatively, D is TRBD1 (5 bases). The CDR3 spans 11 residues. Germline assignment: CDR1 SQVTM and CDR2 ANQGSEA. V lost 7 bases, J lost 0 bases, and 7 bases lay in between. DNA of the CDR3: TGCAGCGCCCAGGGCTCCTACGAGCAGTACTTC. It is translated as CSAQGSYEQYF.

This chain uses TRBV10-3 with TRBJ2-1, with D perhaps TRBD1 (6 bases). The germline gives CDR1 ENHRY, CDR2 SYGVKD. The CDR3 runs to 14 residues. V was trimmed by 7 bases and J by 6 bases, leaving 16 bases between them. This CDR3 reads CAINNRVKSNEQFF. The CDR3 nucleotides read TGTGCCATCAATAACAGGGTAAAGAGCAATGAGCAGTTCTTC.

This clonotype turned up a few times. The chain employs TRBV29-1 and TRBJ2-5; TRBD2 agrees at 13 bases. The CDR3 is 14 amino acids. The trim removed 6 bases at V and 3 bases at J, leaving 4 bases unmatched. Germline V gives CDR1 SQVTM, CDR2 ANQGSEA. Here the CDR3 DNA reads TGCAGCGTCCCGGGACTAGCGGGGAAAGAGACCCAGTACTTC. Its translation is CSVPGLAGKETQYF.

The V and J genes are TRBV4-3 and TRBJ2-1, with D perhaps being TRBD1 or TRBD2 (5 bases each). This CDR3 contains 18 residues. Germline V gene data show CDR1 as LGHNA and CDR2 as YSLEER. V lost 1 base and J lost 6, with 22 bases in between. CDR3: CASSQARLGPLIPNEQFF. CDR3 DNA: TGCGCCAGCAGCCAAGCCCGTCTGGGACCCTTAATTCCCAATGAGCAGTTCTTC.

This clonotype was counted a single time. The junction differs from germline at one of its ends, possibly a read error. The V gene is TRBV7-2, the J gene TRBJ1-6; the D gene is possibly TRBD1 (6 bases). The CDR3 covers 14 residues. Germline V gene sequence: CDR1 SGHTA, CDR2 FQGNSA. The DNA of the CDR3 is TGTGCCAGCAGCGTAGCCAGGGGAAATTCACCCCTCCACTTT. Translated, it gives CASSVARGNSPLHF. The complete variable domain, with remaining parts taken from reference TRBV7-2 and TRBJ1-6, reads GAGVSQSPSNKVTEKGKDVELRCDPISGHTALYWYRQSLGQGLEFLIYFQGNSAPDKSGLPSDRFSAERTGGSVSTLTIQRTQQEDSAVYLCASSVARGNSPLHFGNGTRLTVT.

The table lists this clonotype with a few counts. The CDR3 DNA sequence: TGTGCCAGCAGTTTTAAGGGGACTTTCTCTAATGAGCAGTTCTTC. Its protein is CASSFKGTFSNEQFF. The chain has TRBV27 and TRBJ2-1, with a tentative D call TRBD2 (6 bases). The germline V gene encodes CDR1 MNHEY and CDR2 SMNVEV (reference sequence). CDR3 length: 15 residues. The ends were cut back, 3 bases at V and 7 bases at J, with 16 bases in the middle.

The J gene is TRBJ2-3, the V gene TRBV7-2; D is possibly TRBD1 (5 bases). V dropped 0 bases and J dropped 0 bases, with 10 bases sitting between them. Germline CDR1 and CDR2: SGHTA and FQGNSA. There are 16 residues in the CDR3. The CDR3 sequence is CASSLAGRASTDTQYF. DNA for the CDR3: TGTGCCAGCAGCTTAGCGGGGCGCGCTAGCACAGATACGCAGTATTTT.

The chain joins TRBV7-9 to TRBJ1-2; TRBD1 agrees at 8 bases. The V segment lost 5 bases and the J segment 4 bases; nucleotides outside the gene matches: 18. This CDR3 spans 18 amino acids. Looked up from germline, CDR1 is SEHNR and CDR2 is FQNEAQ (reference sequence). CDR3 sequence: CASSHPQGGVKLGYGYTF. DNA of the CDR3: TGTGCCAGCAGCCACCCACAGGGGGGCGTGAAACTTGGCTATGGCTACACCTTC. Full variable domain (outside the CDR3, taken from reference TRBV7-9 and TRBJ1-2): DTGVSQNPRHKITKRGQNVTFRCDPISEHNRLYWYRQTLGQGPEFLTYFQNEAQLEKSRLLSDRFSAERPKGSFSTLEIQRTEQGDSAMYLCASSHPQGGVKLGYGYTFGSGTRLTVV.

The chain recombines TRBV11-1 with TRBJ2-7; D is ambiguous. V dropped 1 base and J dropped 7 bases, with 17 bases sitting between them. Per the germline V gene, CDR1 is SGHAT and CDR2 is FQDESV (reference sequence). The CDR3 loop spans 15 amino acids. Here the CDR3 reads CASSLERSIYNEQYF. The CDR3 nucleotides read TGTGCCAGCAGCTTAGAAAGGTCCATTTACAATGAGCAGTACTTC.

The rearrangement joins TRBV3-1 to TRBJ2-7; 11 nucleotides agree with TRBD1. CDR1 is LGHDT and CDR2 is YNNKEL in the germline V gene (reference sequence). Trimming at V came to 6 bases and at J to 0 bases, leaving 7 bases not matched to a gene. This CDR3 spans 16 amino acids. The CDR3 nucleotides read TGTGCCAGCAGTCTAAGCGGACAGGGGGCCTCCTACGAGCAGTACTTC. Protein sequence: CASSLSGQGASYEQYF.

The CDR3 reads CARVLGGGNEQFF. The CDR3 DNA reads TGTGCCAGGGTACTTGGAGGGGGCAATGAGCAGTTCTTC. The chain employs TRBV6-9 and TRBJ2-1, with D perhaps assigned TRBD1 or TRBD2 (6 bases each). CDR1 is MNHGY, CDR2 SVAAGI, per germline. Trimming took off 9 bases at V and 6 bases at J, with 15 bases between the two ends. The CDR3 is 13 residues long.

This clonotype came up a few times. The CDR3 DNA is TGTGCCAGCAGTTTGATAGGGACTACTAATGAGCAGTTCTTC. It is translated as CASSLIGTTNEQFF. V gene TRBV12-3 or TRBV12-4 combines with J gene TRBJ2-1, with TRBD2 identical over 7 bases. The CDR3 has 14 amino acids. Unmatched junction bases numbered 6, after V lost 3 bases and J lost 7 bases.

V usage is TRBV6-2 or TRBV6-3 and J usage is TRBJ2-7, with D tentatively TRBD2 (6 bases). Germline values: CDR1 MNHEY, CDR2 SVGEGT. Trimming stripped 4 bases from V and 2 bases from J, with 12 bases between. CDR3 length: 14 amino acids. CDR3 bases: TGTGCCAGCAGTTTCTCAGGCGGGGCCTACGAGCAGTACTTC. It translates to CASSFSGGAYEQYF.